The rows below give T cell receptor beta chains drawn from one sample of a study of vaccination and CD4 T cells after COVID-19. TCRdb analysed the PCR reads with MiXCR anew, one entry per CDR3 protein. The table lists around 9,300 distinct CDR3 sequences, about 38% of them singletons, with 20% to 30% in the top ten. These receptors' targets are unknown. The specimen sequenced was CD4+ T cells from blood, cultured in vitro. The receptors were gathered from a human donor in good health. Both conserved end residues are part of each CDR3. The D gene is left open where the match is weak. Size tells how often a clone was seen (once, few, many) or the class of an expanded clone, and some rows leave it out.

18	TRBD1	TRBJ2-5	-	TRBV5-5	TGTGCCAGCACCCGACTCCACCGGGACAGGGTGTCCCAAGAGACCCAGTACTTC	CASTRLHRDRVSQETQYF
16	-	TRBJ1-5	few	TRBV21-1	TGTGCCAGCAGCAGTTCGAACCTACAGGGGAATCAGCCCCAGCATTTT	CASSSSNLQGNQPQHF
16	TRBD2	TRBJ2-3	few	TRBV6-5	TGTGCCAGCAGATACGGCCTAGCGGACGCACAGAATACGCAGTATTTT	CASRYGLADAQNTQYF
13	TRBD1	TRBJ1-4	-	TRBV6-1	TGTGCCACCCGGACAGGGGGAAATGAAAAACTGTTTTTT	CATRTGGNEKLFF
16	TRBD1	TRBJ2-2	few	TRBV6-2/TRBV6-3	TGTGCCAGCAGTCTAGCCGGGACAGCGAACACCGGGGAGCTGTTTTTT	CASSLAGTANTGELFF
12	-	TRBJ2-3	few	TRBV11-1	TGTGCCAGCAGCTTAGACAGGGAGGCGCAGTATTTT	CASSLDREAQYF
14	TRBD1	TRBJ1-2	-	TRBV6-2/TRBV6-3	TGTGCCAGCAGTTGGGTGCAGGGGGACTATGGCTACACCTTC	CASSWVQGDYGYTF
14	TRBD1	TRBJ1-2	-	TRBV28	TGTGCCAGCAGCCCGACAGGGGGCCTTTATGGCTACACCTTC	CASSPTGGLYGYTF
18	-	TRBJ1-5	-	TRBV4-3	TGCGCCAGCAGCCGGAGTCCACCCTACCAGGGCCCCAGCCAGCCCCAGCATTTT	CASSRSPPYQGPSQPQHF
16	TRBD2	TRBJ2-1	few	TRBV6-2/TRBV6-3	TGTGCCAGCAGAGAGCTAGCGGGAGTGGCCTACAATGAGCAGTTCTTC	CASRELAGVAYNEQFF
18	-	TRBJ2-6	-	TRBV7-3	TGTGCCAGCAGCTTAACGGGCAGGGTAGAGGCTGGGGCCAACGTCCTGACTTTC	CASSLTGRVEAGANVLTF
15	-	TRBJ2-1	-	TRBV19	TGTGCCAGTAGGTCGGTCGGTGGGGGTTACAATGAGCAGTTCTTC	CASRSVGGGYNEQFF